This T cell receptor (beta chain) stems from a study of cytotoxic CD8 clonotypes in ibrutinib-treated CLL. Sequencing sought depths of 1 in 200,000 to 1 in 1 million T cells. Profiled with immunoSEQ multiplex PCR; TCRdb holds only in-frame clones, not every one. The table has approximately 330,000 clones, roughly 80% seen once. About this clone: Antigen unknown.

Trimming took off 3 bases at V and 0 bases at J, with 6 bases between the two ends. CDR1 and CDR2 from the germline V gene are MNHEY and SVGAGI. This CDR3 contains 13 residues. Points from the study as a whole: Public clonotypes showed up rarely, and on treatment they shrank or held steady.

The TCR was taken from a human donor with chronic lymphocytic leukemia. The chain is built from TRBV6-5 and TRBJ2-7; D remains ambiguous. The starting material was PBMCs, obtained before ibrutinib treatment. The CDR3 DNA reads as TGTGCCAGCAGTTATCCGAACTCCTACGAGCAGTACTTC. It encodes CASSYPNSYEQYF.